This T cell receptor beta chain was found in a study of cytomegalovirus exposure and HLA in healthy donors. Whole-study findings and limits: The study designated over 150 TCR beta chains cytomegalovirus-associated. Later genetic work tied a missense DCLRE1C variant to beta-chain V and J trimming. An analysis was carried out at a later point. It showed that HLA-associated TCR beta chains were more clonally expanded than equally common non-associated chains.

Concerning this clone: Its antigen is not known.

Primers for the PCR totalled 60 Vbeta and 13 Jbeta. Method: immunoSEQ multiplex PCR; TCRdb's copy keeps in-frame clones and lacks some. The table lists 100,000 to 150,000 clones, roughly 80% of them singletons, with 4% in the top ten. Trimming left V 2 bases short and J 1 base short, with 9 bases between. The germline gives CDR1 SGHDT, CDR2 YYEEEE. This CDR3 is built from 14 residues. This TCR came from a man between 18 and 35 years old in good health and CMV-seropositive. This rearrangement joins TRBV5-6 to TRBJ1-2; D gene ambiguous. Sample: PBMCs. The CDR3 loop reads CASSFNRGNYGYTF. In DNA form, the CDR3 reads TGTGCCAGCAGCTTTAACCGGGGTAACTATGGCTACACCTTC.